A single sample gave rise to the 25 T cell receptor beta chains below, sequenced in a study of T cells after posttransplantation cyclophosphamide. Profiling relied on immunoSEQ multiplex PCR, and the TCRdb table lists in-frame clones only, not all of them. There are 25,000 or so clones in the sample; roughly 88% occur only once, and approximately 6.7% lies in the top ten. The material sequenced was PBMCs. These receptors were collected from an older woman with a blood cancer, CMV-positive, and with a related stem cell donor.

The gene calls are TRBV29-1 and TRBJ2-5; the D gene is possibly TRBD1 (7 bases). V gave up 4 bases and J gave up 2 bases, with 11 bases separating them. The CDR3 consists of 13 residues. Looked up from germline, CDR1 is SQVTM and CDR2 is ANQGSEA. The DNA for the CDR3 is TGCAGCGTTGGCGGGACAGTACAAGAGACCCAGTACTTC. Translated: CSVGGTVQETQYF.

This chain uses TRBV19 with TRBJ2-2; tentative D call: TRBD1 (6 bases). The V gene lost 6 bases and the J gene lost 5 bases, with 10 bases spanning the gap. Germline CDR1 is LNHDA and CDR2 is SQIVND (reference sequence). The CDR3 is 13 amino acids. CDR3 bases: TGTGCCAGTAGGACGCAGGGGACCGGGGAGCTGTTTTTT. Translated: CASRTQGTGELFF.

This chain links TRBV2 with TRBJ2-7; 9 bases are shared with TRBD2. The V segment lost 2 bases and the J segment 4 bases; nucleotides outside the gene matches: 12. Germline V CDR1 and CDR2: SNHLY, FYNNEI. This CDR3 spans 17 amino acids. The CDR3 region has the DNA TGTGCCAGCAGTGAACTAGCGGGGTTATCTTCGTCGTACGAGCAGTACTTC. Its translation is CASSELAGLSSSYEQYF.

The genes are TRBV7-8 and TRBJ2-1; D is unresolved. CDR1 SGHVS and CDR2 FQNEAQ come from the germline V gene. Between the trimmed V and J ends, which lost 5 bases and 0 bases, there was a span of 14 bases. CDR3 length: 16 amino acids. The CDR3 bases are TGTGCCAGCAGCCCCAATCCGTTCAGCTCCTACAATGAGCAGTTCTTC. Translating gives CASSPNPFSSYNEQFF.

The gene calls are TRBV18 and TRBJ2-5; 7 nucleotides line up with TRBD2. Germline CDR1 reads KGHSH; CDR2 reads LQKENI. V dropped 3 bases and J dropped 5; count of bases not matched to a gene: 9. The CDR3 runs to 15 residues. CDR3 protein: CASSPGGTLQETQYF. The CDR3 DNA sequence: TGTGCCAGCTCACCCGGGGGGACCCTTCAGGAGACCCAGTACTTC.

CDR3 sequence reads: CASSWAGTKSTEAFF. The CDR3 bases are TGTGCCAGCAGCTGGGCCGGGACAAAGAGTACTGAAGCTTTCTTT. The chain employs TRBV5-8 and TRBJ1-1, with D possibly being TRBD1 (6 bases). With 3 bases removed from V and 5 bases from J, the gap between germline ends came to 17 bases. This CDR3 contains 15 residues. CDR1 and CDR2 (germline): SGHTS, YDEGEE. The full variable domain, rest sourced from reference TRBV5-8 and TRBJ1-1, is EAGVTQSPTHLIKTRGQQATLRCSPISGHTSVYWYQQALGLGLQFLLWYDEGEERNRGNFPPRFSGRQFPNYSSELNVNALELEDSALYLCASSWAGTKSTEAFFGQGTRLTVV.

The rearrangement joins TRBV5-1 to TRBJ2-1; 8 positions agree with TRBD2. J was trimmed by 7 bases and V by 1 base; bases with no gene match: 10. The CDR3 loop spans 16 amino acids. CDR1 is SGHRS, CDR2 YFSETQ, per germline. CDR3 sequence: CASSLQSSGSWNEQFF. The DNA for the CDR3 is TGCGCCAGCAGCTTGCAGTCGAGCGGGAGTTGGAATGAGCAGTTCTTC.

The rearrangement uses TRBV4-1 and TRBJ1-2; no firm D call. CDR1 MGHRA and CDR2 YSYEKL come from the germline V gene. CDR3 size: 14 residues. Trimming removed 3 bases at V and 7 bases at J, with 15 bases between. The CDR3 DNA is TGCGCCAGCAGCCACCCTTTGAGGGAGGTTGGCTACACCTTC. Amino acid sequence: CASSHPLREVGYTF.

V usage is TRBV6-1 and J usage is TRBJ2-7; a weak D match, TRBD2 (5 bases). This CDR3 spans 14 amino acids. Germline V gives CDR1 MNHNS, CDR2 SASEGT. The V end was cut by 7 bases, the J end by 3 bases, with 16 bases between. The CDR3 loop reads CASKTGNRYYEQYF. Written as DNA, the CDR3 is TGTGCCAGCAAGACCGGGAACAGATACTACGAGCAGTACTTC.

The chain is built from TRBV27 and TRBJ1-2; D is undetermined. The V end was cut by 4 bases, the J end by 8 bases, with 14 bases between. CDR3 length: 13 amino acids. The germline V gene encodes CDR1 MNHEY and CDR2 SMNVEV (reference sequence). The CDR3 loop is CASSYHPIQGYTF. The CDR3 DNA sequence: TGTGCCAGCAGTTACCACCCGATACAGGGCTACACCTTC.

The chain links TRBV6-5 to TRBJ2-6; 7 bases line up with TRBD1. The CDR3 length is 16 residues. V dropped 0 bases and J dropped 2; count of bases not matched to a gene: 1. Germline V gene sequence: CDR1 MNHEY, CDR2 SVGAGI. The CDR3 spells CASSYSGQAGANVLTF. The CDR3 DNA reads TGTGCCAGCAGTTACTCTGGACAGGCTGGGGCCAACGTCCTGACTTTC.

The chain joins TRBV9 to TRBJ2-7, with TRBD2 as a possible D gene (6 bases). The J call may be mistaken, given a closer DNA end match to TRBJ2-1. The CDR3 covers 14 residues. Germline-derived CDR1 and CDR2 are SGDLS and YYNGEE. CDR3 coding DNA: TGTGCCAGCAGCGTAGGGGGGAGGAGCCTTGAGCAGTTCTTC. Translating it yields CASSVGGRSLEQFF.

The sample holds a few counts of this clone. The rearrangement uses TRBV2 and TRBJ2-5; perhaps TRBD1 as D (5 bases). TRBJ2-7 matches the DNA end more closely, so the J call is doubtful. The CDR3 has 16 residues. Germline values: CDR1 SNHLY, CDR2 FYNNEI. The CDR3 sequence is CASSESYLQGSYEQYF. DNA for the CDR3: TGTGCCAGCAGTGAGTCGTATCTCCAGGGATCCTACGAGCAGTACTTC.

This clone was recorded only once. This chain connects TRBV6-1 to TRBJ1-5; D is unclear. This CDR3 spans 12 amino acids. V dropped 8 bases and J dropped 4 bases, with 9 bases sitting between them. CDR1 is MNHNS and CDR2 is SASEGT in the germline V gene. The CDR3 is CASSLINQPQHF. DNA for the CDR3: TGTGCCAGCTCCCTAATAAATCAGCCCCAGCATTTT.

About this clone: Other DNA sequences in this specimen translate into the identical CDR3. The chain is built from TRBV9 and TRBJ2-2, with 11 nucleotides matching TRBD2. The CDR3 loop spans 16 amino acids. CDR1 SGDLS and CDR2 YYNGEE come from the germline V gene. V was pared by 3 bases and J by 8 bases, with 9 bases of the junction left unmatched. CDR3 sequence (DNA): TGTGCCAGCAGCGAGGGGACTAGCGGAAACCTAGGGGAGCTGTTTTTT. Protein: CASSEGTSGNLGELFF.

The rearrangement joins TRBV12-5 to TRBJ2-2; D is unresolved. The length of the CDR3 is 13 residues. Trimming removed 8 bases from V and 4 bases from J, with 11 bases in between. Germline V lookup: CDR1 LGHNT, CDR2 FRNRAP. The CDR3 sequence: CASLSFSTGELFF. The CDR3 nucleotides read TGTGCTAGTCTAAGTTTTAGCACCGGGGAGCTGTTTTTT.

The rearrangement joins TRBV7-8 to TRBJ2-6, with D tentatively TRBD1 (5 bases). This CDR3 has 14 residues. V gave up 8 bases and J gave up 0 bases, with 8 bases separating them. Germline assignment: CDR1 SGHVS and CDR2 FQNEAQ. The CDR3 reads CASGAVSGANVLTF. CDR3 nucleotides: TGTGCCAGCGGGGCCGTCTCTGGGGCCAACGTCCTGACTTTC.

In DNA, the CDR3 is TGTGCCAGCAGCTTAATCGTTAATGAGCAGTTCTTC. Translation gives CASSLIVNEQFF. The chain recombines TRBV5-6 with TRBJ2-1; D gene unclear. V was trimmed by 2 bases and J by 7 bases, leaving 7 bases between them. The CDR3 loop spans 12 amino acids. Per the germline V gene, CDR1 is SGHDT and CDR2 is YYEEEE.

The V call is TRBV7-3, the J call TRBJ2-3; 7 bases fit TRBD2. CDR3 length equals 15 residues. CDR1 is SGHTA and CDR2 is FQGTGA in the germline V gene. V was clipped by 6 bases and J by 8 bases; unmatched bases: 14. Written as DNA, the CDR3 is TGTGCCAGCAGTATCGGGCGGGAGTATTCGGCTACGCAGTATTTT. This sequence encodes CASSIGREYSATQYF.

Worth noting for this clone: The germline gene is not matched at one end of the junction; a read error may be the cause. The V call is TRBV30, the J call TRBJ2-4, with TRBD2 matching over 8 bases. The germline V gene has CDR1 GTSNPN and CDR2 SVGIG (reference sequence). The CDR3 is made up of 13 amino acids. The CDR3 coding sequence is TGTGCCTGGAGTTCCTTCGATGGTAGCGGGGTTTTCTTC. Residues: CAWSSFDGSGVFF.

The V call is TRBV7-9, the J call TRBJ2-3; 9 bases align to TRBD2. CDR3 size: 16 residues. Germline values: CDR1 SEHNR, CDR2 FQNEAQ (reference sequence). Trimming at V came to 6 bases and at J to 4 bases, leaving 11 bases not matched to a gene. CDR3 loop: CASSRSGGRAPDTQYF. DNA for the CDR3: TGTGCCAGCAGTCGTTCGGGCGGGAGGGCCCCAGATACGCAGTATTTT.

The V call is TRBV19, the J call TRBJ1-5; maybe TRBD1 (5 bases). Trimming pared 6 bases from V and 9 bases from J, leaving 15 bases between. CDR3 length equals 13 residues. Germline CDR1 LNHDA, CDR2 SQIVND (reference sequence). The CDR3 region is CASRDSIGRPQHF. DNA for the CDR3: TGTGCCAGTAGAGACAGTATCGGGAGGCCCCAGCATTTT.

The rearrangement uses TRBV12-1 and TRBJ2-7; the table's D gene call, TRBD2, was not cross checked with the DNA. TRBV12-1 is noted as a pseudogene. This CDR3 spans 16 amino acids. CDR3 region: CASRFVLQAGVHEQYF. The DNA for the CDR3 is TGTGCCAGCAGGTTTGTCCTGCAAGCGGGAGTCCACGAGCAGTACTTC.

V usage is TRBV5-4 and J usage is TRBJ2-3, with TRBD2 matching 12 bases. This CDR3 spans 15 amino acids. Germline V gene lookup returns CDR1 SGHNT and CDR2 YYREEE (reference sequence). Germline trimming cut 0 bases from V and 8 bases from J; bases unmatched to any gene: 4. The CDR3 region has the DNA TGTGCCAGCAGCTTGGAGACACTAGCGGGAGGTACGCAGTATTTT. As protein: CASSLETLAGGTQYF.

The J gene is TRBJ1-1, the V gene TRBV19, with D tentatively TRBD1 (6 bases). Trimming pared 5 bases from V and 8 bases from J, leaving 18 bases between. CDR3 length: 14 residues. Germline assignment: CDR1 LNHDA and CDR2 SQIVND (reference sequence). The CDR3 DNA sequence: TGTGCCAGTAGTTTAGCCAGGAGGACAGCCGAAGCTTTCTTT. Protein: CASSLARRTAEAFF. The variable domain in full, with the rest retrieved from reference TRBV19 and TRBJ1-1, is DGGITQSPKYLFRKEGQNVTLSCEQNLNHDAMYWYRQDPGQGLRLIYYSQIVNDFQKGDIAEGYSVSREKKESFPLTVTSAQKNPTAFYLCASSLARRTAEAFFGQGTRLTVV.